This T cell receptor beta chain was captured by sequencing in a study of OX40 agonist ivuxolimab in advanced cancers. Regarding this clone: Its target is not known.

Method: immunoSEQ multiplex PCR; TCRdb's copy keeps in-frame clones and lacks some. Here the sample spans some 20,000 clones, about 85% being singletons. Notes on the study in general: Among the least clonally expanded were partial responders at 0.1-3.0 mg/kg.

The clonotype was recovered from an adult with an advanced solid tumor such as melanoma, head and neck, liver or kidney cancer. Sequencing was performed on CD4+ or CD8+ T cells sorted from blood, taken in a trial of the OX40 agonist ivuxolimab.

The CDR3, as DNA: TGCGCCAGCAGCCTGAGGACAGGGGCAAATGAAAAACTGTTTTTT. Protein product: CASSLRTGANEKLFF. J is TRBJ1-4 and V is TRBV4-1, with 9 bases identical to TRBD1. CDR1 and CDR2 (germline): MGHRA, YSYEKL. CDR3 length equals 15 residues. The junction had 5 bases not matched to a gene; V was cut back by 4 bases and J by 5 bases.